One and the same sample provided the 21 T cell receptor beta chains below, sequenced in a study of CXCR3-negative and CXCR3-positive naive CD8 T cells. Study-level results: More hydrophobic TRB CDR3s were found in CXCR3-positive naive cells than in CXCR3-negative naive cells.

These receptors lack a known antigen. Preparation of TRB cDNA libraries relied on 5' RACE carrying UMI labels. Each CDR3 protein gets one entry in TCRdb, which reprocessed the 5' RACE reads and gives no DNA. The sample is made up of around 6,800 distinct CDR3 sequences, and the top ten hold over 1.2% of it. Input material: naive CXCR3+ CD8+ T cells from blood. The sample's subset: CD45RO-CCR7+CD27+CD95- naive CD8+ T cells expressing CXCR3 (TNR3+). These receptors originate from a human donor in good health. Some clones in this sample may be carry-over from other donors' samples.

Frequency places this clonotype as medium-sized (0.01 to 0.1%). This chain links TRBV20-1 with TRBJ1-6; TCRdb designates TRBD1, a call that cannot be tested without DNA. Germline V CDR1 and CDR2: DFQATT, SNEGSKA (reference sequence). The CDR3 is 16 residues long. The CDR3 loop is CSARDPDREYNSPLHF.

CDR3 in amino acids: CASSIDLGQGAYNEQFF. The V call is TRBV19, the J call TRBJ2-1; the TRBD1 assignment by TCRdb is unverifiable without DNA. Germline V CDR1 and CDR2: LNHDA, SQIVND (reference sequence). The CDR3 runs to 17 residues.

The chain employs TRBV2 and TRBJ2-7; as DNA is missing, the TRBD2 call by TCRdb cannot be tested. Germline V gene data show CDR1 as SNHLY and CDR2 as FYNNEI. CDR3 length: 13 residues. CDR3 loop: CASSAGTSYEQYF. The full variable domain, rest sourced from reference TRBV2 and TRBJ2-7, is EPEVTQTPSHQVTQMGQEVILRCVPISNHLYFYWYRQILGQKVEFLVSFYNNEISEKSEIFDDQFSVERPDGSNFTLKIRSTKLEDSAMYFCASSAGTSYEQYFGPGTRLTVT.

V usage is TRBV5-6 and J usage is TRBJ2-1. The CDR3 is 16 residues long. Per the germline V gene, CDR1 is SGHDT and CDR2 is YYEEEE. CDR3 protein: CASSLAGLLSYNEQFF. Together with reference TRBV5-6 and TRBJ2-1, the CDR3 gives the full variable domain: DAGVTQSPTHLIKTRGQQVTLRCSPKSGHDTVSWYQQALGQGPQFIFQYYEEEERQRGNFPDRFSGHQFPNYSSELNVNALLLGDSALYLCASSLAGLLSYNEQFFGPGTRLTVL.

V gene TRBV29-1 combines with J gene TRBJ2-5. CDR3 size: 13 residues. Germline V gene lookup returns CDR1 SQVTM and CDR2 ANQGSEA. The CDR3 is CSVFPRPQETQYF.

V and J are TRBV9 and TRBJ1-1; TCRdb outputs TRBD1, but without DNA this stays unchecked. Germline V CDR1 and CDR2: SGDLS, YYNGEE. The CDR3 sequence is 15 residues long. CDR3 amino acids: CASSVGGTKNTEAFF.

The rearrangement joins TRBV5-1 to TRBJ2-3; with no DNA, the TCRdb D assignment of TRBD2 cannot be verified. This CDR3 region has 16 residues. Germline CDR1 SGHRS, CDR2 YFSETQ. CDR3 loop: CASRNPTSGSPDTQYF.

According to its frequency, this clonotype is medium-sized. V gene TRBV6-5 combines with J gene TRBJ1-5; TCRdb reports TRBD1, a call that lacks DNA to check it against. Germline V lookup: CDR1 MNHEY, CDR2 SVGAGI. The CDR3 contains 13 residues. CDR3 protein: CASMGGSNQPQHF.

Measured by frequency, this clonotype is medium-sized. The rearrangement links TRBV29-1 to TRBJ2-1. The CDR3 loop spans 12 amino acids. Germline V gene data show CDR1 as SQVTM and CDR2 as ANQGSEA. The CDR3 loop is CSTMELYNEQFF.

The chain links TRBV19 to TRBJ1-1. The CDR3 consists of 18 residues. Germline-derived CDR1 and CDR2 are LNHDA and SQIVND (reference sequence). CDR3 loop: CASSIDLVTANWDTEAFF.

This clonotype counts as medium-sized by frequency. The chain combines TRBV7-8 with TRBJ2-3; TCRdb reports TRBD2, a call that lacks DNA to check it against. Germline assignment: CDR1 SGHVS and CDR2 FQNEAQ. CDR3 size: 14 residues. The CDR3 sequence is CASEREGDTDTQYF. Variable domain in full (rest from reference TRBV7-8 and TRBJ2-3): GAGVSQSPRYKVAKRGQDVALRCDPISGHVSLFWYQQALGQGPEFLTYFQNEAQLDKSGLPSDRFFAERPEGSVSTLKIQRTQQEDSAVYLCASEREGDTDTQYFGPGTRLTVL.

CDR3 amino acids: CATSRDRGQETQYF. The genes are TRBV15 and TRBJ2-5; TCRdb designates TRBD1, a call that cannot be tested without DNA. Germline values: CDR1 LNHNV, CDR2 YYDKDF (reference sequence). The CDR3 extends over 14 amino acids.

The J gene is TRBJ2-3, the V gene TRBV7-8. The CDR3 sequence is 12 residues long. Germline V gives CDR1 SGHVS, CDR2 FQNEAQ. This CDR3 reads CASSFLEYTQYF.

The chain is built from TRBV2 and TRBJ2-7. Per the germline V gene, CDR1 is SNHLY and CDR2 is FYNNEI. This CDR3 spans 15 amino acids. The CDR3 reads CASSPRIMALYEQYF.

The V gene is TRBV6-1, the J gene TRBJ2-7; TCRdb calls TRBD2, which cannot be checked without DNA. The CDR3 is 15 residues long. The germline V gene has CDR1 MNHNS and CDR2 SASEGT. CDR3 protein: CASSLDSSKGYEQYF.

V gene TRBV10-3 combines with J gene TRBJ2-3. CDR1 and CDR2 (germline): ENHRY, SYGVKD. The CDR3 has 15 amino acids. CDR3 protein: CAISESIRVTDTQYF.

J is TRBJ1-2 and V is TRBV29-1. This CDR3 contains 15 residues. In germline, CDR1 is SQVTM, CDR2 ANQGSEA. CDR3 protein: CSVEDDAGANYGYTF.

The chain combines TRBV23-1 with TRBJ2-5; absent DNA, TCRdb's TRBD1 call cannot be checked. TRBV23-1 is designated an ORF whose function remains uncertain. The CDR3 has 17 amino acids. The CDR3 region is CASSHPVRYKGAETQYF.

This chain uses TRBV29-1 with TRBJ2-7; TCRdb's D call, TRBD2, is unchecked because there is no DNA. Germline V lookup: CDR1 SQVTM, CDR2 ANQGSEA. This CDR3 region has 14 residues. The CDR3 reads CSVEVSGGLYEQYF.

The J gene is TRBJ1-4, the V gene TRBV29-1; TCRdb lists TRBD1, though no DNA is available to test this call. Germline CDR1 is SQVTM and CDR2 is ANQGSEA. The CDR3 loop spans 13 amino acids. CDR3 loop: CSVPGQGNEKLFF.

The chain carries TRBV27 and TRBJ2-4; absent DNA, TCRdb's TRBD2 call cannot be checked. Per germline, CDR1 MNHEY and CDR2 SMNVEV (reference sequence). This CDR3 contains 15 residues. CDR3 amino acids: CASRPAGVAKNIQYF.